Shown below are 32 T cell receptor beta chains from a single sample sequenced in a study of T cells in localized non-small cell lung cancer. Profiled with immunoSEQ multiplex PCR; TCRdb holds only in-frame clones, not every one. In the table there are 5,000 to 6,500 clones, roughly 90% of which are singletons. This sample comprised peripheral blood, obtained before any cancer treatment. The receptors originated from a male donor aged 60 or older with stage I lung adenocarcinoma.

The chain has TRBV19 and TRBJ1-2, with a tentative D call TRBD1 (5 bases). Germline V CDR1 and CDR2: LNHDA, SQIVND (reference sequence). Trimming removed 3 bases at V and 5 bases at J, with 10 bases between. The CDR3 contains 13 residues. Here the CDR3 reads CASSMATAYGYTF. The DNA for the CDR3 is TGTGCCAGTAGTATGGCGACAGCTTATGGCTACACCTTC.

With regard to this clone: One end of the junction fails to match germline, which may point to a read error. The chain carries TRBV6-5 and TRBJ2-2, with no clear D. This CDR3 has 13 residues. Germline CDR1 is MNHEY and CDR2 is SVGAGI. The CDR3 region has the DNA TGTGCCGGCAGTTACAGTCCCAGCGGGGAGCTGTTTTTT. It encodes CAGSYSPSGELFF.

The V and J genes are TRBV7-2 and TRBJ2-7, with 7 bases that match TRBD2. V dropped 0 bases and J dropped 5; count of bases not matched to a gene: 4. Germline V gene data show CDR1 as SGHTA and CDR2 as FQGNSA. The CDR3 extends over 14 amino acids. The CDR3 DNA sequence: TGTGCCAGCAGCTTAGCCGCGGGGGACCACGAGCAGTACGTC. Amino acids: CASSLAAGDHEQYV.

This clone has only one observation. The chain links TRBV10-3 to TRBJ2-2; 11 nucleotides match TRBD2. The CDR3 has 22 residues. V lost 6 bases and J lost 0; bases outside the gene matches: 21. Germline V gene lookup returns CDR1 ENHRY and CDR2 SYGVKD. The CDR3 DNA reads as TGTGCCATCAGAATAGCGGGAGGGCCGGGTTTGTGGGCACGCGCGAACACCGGGGAGCTGTTTTTT. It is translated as CAIRIAGGPGLWARANTGELFF.

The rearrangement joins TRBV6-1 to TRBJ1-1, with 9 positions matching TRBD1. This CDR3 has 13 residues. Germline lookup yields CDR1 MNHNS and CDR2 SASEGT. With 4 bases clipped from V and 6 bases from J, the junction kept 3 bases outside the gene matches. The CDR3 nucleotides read TGTGCCAGCAGTGTAAGACAGGGGGCTGAAGCTTTCTTT. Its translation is CASSVRQGAEAFF.

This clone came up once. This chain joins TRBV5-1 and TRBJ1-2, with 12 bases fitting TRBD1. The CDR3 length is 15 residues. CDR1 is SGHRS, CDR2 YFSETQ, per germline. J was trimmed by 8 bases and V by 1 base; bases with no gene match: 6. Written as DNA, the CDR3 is TGCGCCAGCAGCTTGTATGGGACAGGGGGCTACGGCTACACCTTC. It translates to CASSLYGTGGYGYTF.

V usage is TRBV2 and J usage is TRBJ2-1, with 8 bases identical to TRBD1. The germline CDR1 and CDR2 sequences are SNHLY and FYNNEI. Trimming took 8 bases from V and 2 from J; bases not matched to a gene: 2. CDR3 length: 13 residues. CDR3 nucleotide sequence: TGTGCCAGCGGACAGGGTACCTACAATGAGCAGTTCTTC. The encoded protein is CASGQGTYNEQFF.

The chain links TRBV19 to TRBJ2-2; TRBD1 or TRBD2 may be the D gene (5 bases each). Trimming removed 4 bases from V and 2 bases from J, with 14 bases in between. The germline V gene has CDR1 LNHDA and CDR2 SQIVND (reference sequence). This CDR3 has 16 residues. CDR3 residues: CASSRSGPGNTGELFF. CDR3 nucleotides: TGTGCCAGTAGTAGATCGGGGCCCGGAAACACCGGGGAGCTGTTTTTT.

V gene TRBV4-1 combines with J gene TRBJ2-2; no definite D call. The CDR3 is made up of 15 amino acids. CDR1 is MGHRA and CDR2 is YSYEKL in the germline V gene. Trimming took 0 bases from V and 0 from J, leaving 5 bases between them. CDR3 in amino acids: CASSQDRPNTGELFF. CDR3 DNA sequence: TGCGCCAGCAGCCAAGATCGGCCGAACACCGGGGAGCTGTTTTTT.

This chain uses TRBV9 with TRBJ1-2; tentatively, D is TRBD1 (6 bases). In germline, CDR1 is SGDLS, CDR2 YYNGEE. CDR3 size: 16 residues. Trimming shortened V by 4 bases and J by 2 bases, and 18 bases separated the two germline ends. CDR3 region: CASSSTGGAYNYGYTF. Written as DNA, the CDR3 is TGTGCCAGCAGCTCCACCGGGGGGGCTTACAACTATGGCTACACCTTC. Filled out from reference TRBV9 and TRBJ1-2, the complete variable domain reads DSGVTQTPKHLITATGQRVTLRCSPRSGDLSVYWYQQSLDQGLQFLIQYYNGEERAKGNILERFSAQQFPDLHSELNLSSLELGDSALYFCASSSTGGAYNYGYTFGSGTRLTVV.

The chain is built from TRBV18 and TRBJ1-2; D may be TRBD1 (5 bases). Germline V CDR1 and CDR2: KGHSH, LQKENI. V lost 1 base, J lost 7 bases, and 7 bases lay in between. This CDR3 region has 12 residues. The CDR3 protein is CASSPQGSGYTF. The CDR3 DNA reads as TGTGCCAGCTCACCACAGGGGTCTGGCTACACCTTC.

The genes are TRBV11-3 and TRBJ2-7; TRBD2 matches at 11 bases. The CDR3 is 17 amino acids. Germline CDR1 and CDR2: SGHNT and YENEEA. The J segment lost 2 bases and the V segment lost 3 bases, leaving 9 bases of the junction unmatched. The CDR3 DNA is TGTGCCAGCAGCTTCGGGACTAGCGGTCCTAGAGCCTACGAGCAGTACTTC. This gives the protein CASSFGTSGPRAYEQYF.

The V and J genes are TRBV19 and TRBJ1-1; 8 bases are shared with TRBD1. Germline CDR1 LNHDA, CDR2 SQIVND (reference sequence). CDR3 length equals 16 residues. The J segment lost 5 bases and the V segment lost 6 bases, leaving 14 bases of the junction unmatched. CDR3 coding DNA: TGTGCCAGTAGAGCCGGGACAGGCGGTTTGTTTACTGAAGCTTTCTTT. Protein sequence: CASRAGTGGLFTEAFF.

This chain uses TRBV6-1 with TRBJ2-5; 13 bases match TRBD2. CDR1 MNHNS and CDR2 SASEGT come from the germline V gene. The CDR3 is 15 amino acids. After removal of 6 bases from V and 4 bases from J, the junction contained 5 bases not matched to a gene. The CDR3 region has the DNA TGTGCCAGCAGGAAACTAGCGGGGGGGTTAGAGACCCAGTACTTC. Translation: CASRKLAGGLETQYF.

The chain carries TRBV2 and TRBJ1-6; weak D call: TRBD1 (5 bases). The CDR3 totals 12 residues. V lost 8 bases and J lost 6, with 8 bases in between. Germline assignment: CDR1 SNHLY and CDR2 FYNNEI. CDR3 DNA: TGTGCCAGCGGGGGACCTAATTCACCCCTCCACTTT. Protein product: CASGGPNSPLHF.

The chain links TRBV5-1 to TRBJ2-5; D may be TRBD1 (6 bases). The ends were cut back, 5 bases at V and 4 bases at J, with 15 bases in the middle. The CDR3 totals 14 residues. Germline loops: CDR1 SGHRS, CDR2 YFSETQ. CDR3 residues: CASRTTGYAETQYF. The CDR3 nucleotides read TGCGCCAGCAGGACAACAGGGTACGCAGAGACCCAGTACTTC.

The CDR3 sequence is CASSFSTGDTGELFF. The CDR3 bases are TGTGCCAGCAGCTTTTCGACAGGGGATACCGGGGAGCTGTTTTTT. V is TRBV11-2 and J is TRBJ2-2, with 8 bases fitting TRBD1. Germline CDR1 is SGHAT and CDR2 is FQNNGV. V dropped 3 bases and J dropped 5; count of bases not matched to a gene: 5. The CDR3 sequence is 15 residues long.

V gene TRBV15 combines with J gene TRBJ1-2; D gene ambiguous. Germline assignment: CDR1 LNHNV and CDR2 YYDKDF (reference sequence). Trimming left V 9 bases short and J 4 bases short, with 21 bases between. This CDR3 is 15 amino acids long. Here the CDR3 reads CATSMSEGYTYGYTF. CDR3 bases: TGTGCCACATCAATGTCGGAAGGCTACACCTATGGCTACACCTTC.

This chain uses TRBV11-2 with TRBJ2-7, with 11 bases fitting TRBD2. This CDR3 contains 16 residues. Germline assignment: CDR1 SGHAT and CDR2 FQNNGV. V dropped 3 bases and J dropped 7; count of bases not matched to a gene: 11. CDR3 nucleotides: TGTGCCAGCAGCTTCCGCTTAGCGGGAGGGCCGGGTGAGCAGTACTTC. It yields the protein CASSFRLAGGPGEQYF.

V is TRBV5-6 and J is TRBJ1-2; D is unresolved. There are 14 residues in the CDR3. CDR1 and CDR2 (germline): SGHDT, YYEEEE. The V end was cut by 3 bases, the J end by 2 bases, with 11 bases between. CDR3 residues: CASSYPGGNYGYTF. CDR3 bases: TGTGCCAGCAGCTACCCGGGAGGGAACTATGGCTACACCTTC.

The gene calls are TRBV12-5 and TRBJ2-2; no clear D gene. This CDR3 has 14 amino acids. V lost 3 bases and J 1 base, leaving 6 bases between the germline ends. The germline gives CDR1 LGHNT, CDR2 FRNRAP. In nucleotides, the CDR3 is TGTGCTAGTGGTTTTCCAGGGAACACCGGGGAGCTGTTTTTT. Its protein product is CASGFPGNTGELFF.

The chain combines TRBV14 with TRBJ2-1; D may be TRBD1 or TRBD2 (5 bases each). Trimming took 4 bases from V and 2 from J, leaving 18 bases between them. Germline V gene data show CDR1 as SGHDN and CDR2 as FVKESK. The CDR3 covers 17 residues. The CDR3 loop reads CASSPPRGGSTYNEQFF. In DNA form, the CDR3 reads TGTGCCAGCAGCCCACCCCGGGGCGGTAGCACCTACAATGAGCAGTTCTTC. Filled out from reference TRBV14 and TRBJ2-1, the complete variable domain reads EAGVTQFPSHSVIEKGQTVTLRCDPISGHDNLYWYRRVMGKEIKFLLHFVKESKQDESGMPNNRFLAERTGGTYSTLKVQPAELEDSGVYFCASSPPRGGSTYNEQFFGPGTRLTVL.

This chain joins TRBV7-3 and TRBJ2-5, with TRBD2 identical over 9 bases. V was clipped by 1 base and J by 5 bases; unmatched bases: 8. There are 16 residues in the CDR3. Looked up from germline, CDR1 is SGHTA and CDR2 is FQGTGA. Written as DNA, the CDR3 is TGTGCCAGCAGCTTAATGGGCACTAGCGGGTTTGAGACCCAGTACTTC. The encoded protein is CASSLMGTSGFETQYF.

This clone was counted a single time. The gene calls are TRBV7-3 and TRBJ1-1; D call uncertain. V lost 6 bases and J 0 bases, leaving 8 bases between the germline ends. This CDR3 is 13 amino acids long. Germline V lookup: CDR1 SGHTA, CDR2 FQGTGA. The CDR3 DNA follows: TGTGCCAGCAGAAATGCCGTGAACACTGAAGCTTTCTTT. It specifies CASRNAVNTEAFF.

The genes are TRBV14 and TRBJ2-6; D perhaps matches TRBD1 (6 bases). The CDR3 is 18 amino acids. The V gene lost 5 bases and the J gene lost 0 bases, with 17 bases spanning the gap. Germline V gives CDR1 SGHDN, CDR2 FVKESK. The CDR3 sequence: CASSSFTGLVSGANVLTF. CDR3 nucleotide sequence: TGTGCCAGCAGCAGCTTCACAGGGTTAGTCTCTGGGGCCAACGTCCTGACTTTC.

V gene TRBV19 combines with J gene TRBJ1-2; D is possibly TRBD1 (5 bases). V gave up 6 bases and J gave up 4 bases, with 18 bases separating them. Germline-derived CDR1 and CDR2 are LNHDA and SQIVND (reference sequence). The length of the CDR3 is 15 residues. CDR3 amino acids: CASSQNGGEGYGYTF. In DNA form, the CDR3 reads TGTGCCAGTAGCCAGAACGGGGGGGAGGGCTATGGCTACACCTTC.

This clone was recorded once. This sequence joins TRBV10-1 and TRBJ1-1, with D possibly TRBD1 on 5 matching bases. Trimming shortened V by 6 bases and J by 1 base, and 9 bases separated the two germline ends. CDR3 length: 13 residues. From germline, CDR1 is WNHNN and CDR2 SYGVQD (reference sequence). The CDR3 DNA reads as TGCGCCAGCAGGCTACAGGAGAACACTGAAGCTTTCTTT. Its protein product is CASRLQENTEAFF.

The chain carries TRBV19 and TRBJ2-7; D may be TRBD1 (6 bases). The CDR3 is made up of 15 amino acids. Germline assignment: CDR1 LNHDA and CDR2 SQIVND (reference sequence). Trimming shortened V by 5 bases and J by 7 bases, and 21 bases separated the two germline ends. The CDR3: CASSFPGAGVREQYF. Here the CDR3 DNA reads TGTGCCAGTAGTTTCCCCGGGGCAGGGGTGAGGGAGCAGTACTTC.

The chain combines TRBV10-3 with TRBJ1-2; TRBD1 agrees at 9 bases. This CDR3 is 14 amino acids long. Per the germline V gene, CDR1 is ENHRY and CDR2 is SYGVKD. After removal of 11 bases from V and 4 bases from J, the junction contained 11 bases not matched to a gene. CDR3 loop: CASMGQGLTYGYTF. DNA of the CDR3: TGTGCCTCGATGGGACAGGGACTTACCTATGGCTACACCTTC.

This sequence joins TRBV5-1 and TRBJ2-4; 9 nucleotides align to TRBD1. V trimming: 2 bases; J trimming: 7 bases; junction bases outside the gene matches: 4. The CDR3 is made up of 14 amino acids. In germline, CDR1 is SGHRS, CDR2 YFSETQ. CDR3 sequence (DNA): TGCGCCAGCAGCTTAGGGACAGGGCAGAACATTCAGTACTTC. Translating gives CASSLGTGQNIQYF.

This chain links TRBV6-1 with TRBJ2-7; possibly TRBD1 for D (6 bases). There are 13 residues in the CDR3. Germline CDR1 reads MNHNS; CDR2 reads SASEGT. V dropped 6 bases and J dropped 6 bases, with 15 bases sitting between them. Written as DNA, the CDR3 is TGTGCCAGCAGGCCTACAGGGAACGGCGAGCAGTACGTC. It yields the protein CASRPTGNGEQYV.

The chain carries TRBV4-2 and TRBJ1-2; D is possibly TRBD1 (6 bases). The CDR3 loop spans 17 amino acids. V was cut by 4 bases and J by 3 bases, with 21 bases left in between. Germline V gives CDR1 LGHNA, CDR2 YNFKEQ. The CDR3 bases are TGTGCCAGCAGCCCCCGGGAGGCCGTTCAGGGGCACTATGGCTACACCTTC. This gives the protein CASSPREAVQGHYGYTF.